This T cell receptor beta chain was sequenced for a study of blood T cell repertoires in COVID-19 (dated by TCRdb to 2018 to 2020). Turning to the overall study: Samples covering the acute and convalescent phases of COVID-19 were provided by collaborators in the United States, Italy and Spain. The prospective study material was composed of cDNA or gDNA derived from T cells, B-cell-depleted T cells, or PBMCs. Subjects who had been exposed to COVID-19, were actively infected with it, or had recovered from it provided the deeply sampled blood TCRbeta repertoires that made up the dataset. A freely available public database, intended as a resource for researchers studying the immune response to SARS-CoV-2, is where the repertoires were released. Samples came from the ongoing ImmuneRACE study (first 160 participants) plus 1,254 subjects from 6 global collaborators. Sample metadata almost always included a de-identified subject ID, COVID-19 status, age in years and sex. HLA class I and class II types, where available, came from metadata supplied by the sample provider rather than from assay-based typing.

CDR1 and CDR2 were assigned from the germline V gene as SGHTA and FQGNSA. Trimming removed 1 base from V and 7 bases from J; the gene matches leave 7 bases unexplained. The CDR3 spans 15 residues, from the cysteine through the phenylalanine. Only CDR3 DNA remains: 45 bases, in frame from the first base. Points on this clone: There is no known antigen for this receptor. Base qualities are missing; no much larger clone stands one base away.

The immunoSEQ Assay, a bias-controlled multiplex PCR, was used to amplify TCRbeta CDR3 regions from genomic DNA. Processing in the source paper ran as follows. Nucleated cell counts per sample were estimated from amplification of reference gene primers within the assay. To quantify the absolute abundance of each unique TCRbeta CDR3 rearrangement, sequence reads were collapsed and filtered. For each sample, productive Simpson clonality was calculated as the square root of Simpson's diversity index over productive rearrangements. In TCRdb, the immuneACCESS table is reduced to in-frame sequences with V and J assigned. These tables do not hold every clone; where another copy was compared, an unresolved V gene accounts for under half, and the others remain unexplained. That table supplies the V and J calls and clone size; D and trimming were determined from the DNA. The table for this sample lists some 65,000 clones; over 75% of them were counted only once. Around 2.9% of the sample lies in the top ten.

General findings and caveats noted by the study authors: The quantity of clinical and demographic metadata differed by source and by participant and was supplied without curation.

Each collaborating institution followed its own protocols to collect whole blood in K2EDTA tubes. For TCRbeta analysis, collaborators shipped samples in one of three forms: frozen whole blood, isolated PBMCs, or DNA extracted from either of those sample types. This sequence originates from a man of 80 years or more with acute or convalescent COVID-19. Specimen: peripheral blood. The sequence joins TRBV7-2 to TRBJ2-1, and TRBD2 aligns with 7 junction nucleotides. The DNA sequence follows: TGTGCCAGCAGCTTAGAGCCTTGGCGGGAGAATGAGCAGTTCTTC. Translated, it gives CASSLEPWRENEQFF.